This TCR beta chain originates from a study of graft-versus-host responses after intestinal transplantation. V lost 1 base to trimming and J lost 5 bases, with 18 bases between them. CDR3 length: 16 amino acids. Germline values: CDR1 SGHRS, CDR2 YFSETQ. Measured with immunoSEQ multiplex PCR; TCRdb has only the in-frame clones, and not every one. This sample yields 84,000 or so clones, of which roughly 85% are seen a single time; about 0.8% belongs to the top ten. With regard to this clone: Antigen unknown.

V gene TRBV5-1 combines with J gene TRBJ1-1, with D uncertain. The source is a human donor who received an intestinal transplant. The material sequenced was unstimulated CD4+ T cells sorted from spleen or lymph node cells, taken before intestinal transplant. Here the CDR3 reads CASSLKARGGWTEAFF. CDR3 sequence (DNA): TGCGCCAGCAGCTTGAAAGCCCGGGGAGGGTGGACTGAAGCTTTCTTT.